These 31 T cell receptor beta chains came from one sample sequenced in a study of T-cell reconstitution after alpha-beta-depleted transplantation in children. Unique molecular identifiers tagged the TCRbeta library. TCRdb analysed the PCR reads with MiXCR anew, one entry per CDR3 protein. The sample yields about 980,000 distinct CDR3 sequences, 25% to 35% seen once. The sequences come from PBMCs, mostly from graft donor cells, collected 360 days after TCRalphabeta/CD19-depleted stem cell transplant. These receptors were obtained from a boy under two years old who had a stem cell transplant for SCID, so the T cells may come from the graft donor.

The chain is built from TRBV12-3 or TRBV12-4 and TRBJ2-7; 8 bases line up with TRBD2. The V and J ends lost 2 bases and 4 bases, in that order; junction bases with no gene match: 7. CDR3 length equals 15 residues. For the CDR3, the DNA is TGTGCCAGCAGTTTACGGCGGGGGGTCGGTTACGAGCAGTACTTC. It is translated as CASSLRRGVGYEQYF.

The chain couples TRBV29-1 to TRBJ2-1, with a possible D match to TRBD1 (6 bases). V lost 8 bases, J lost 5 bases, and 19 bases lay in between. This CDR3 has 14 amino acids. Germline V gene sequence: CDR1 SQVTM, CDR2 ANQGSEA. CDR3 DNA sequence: TGCAGCACGGTACAGGGTTATAACGACAATGAGCAGTTCTTC. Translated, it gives CSTVQGYNDNEQFF.

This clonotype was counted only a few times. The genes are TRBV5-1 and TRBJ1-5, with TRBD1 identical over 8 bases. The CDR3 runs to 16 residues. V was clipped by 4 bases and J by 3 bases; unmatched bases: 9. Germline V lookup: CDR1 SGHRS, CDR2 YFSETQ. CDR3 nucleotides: TGCGCCAGCAGCGCGGACGGACAGGGCTACAATCAGCCCCAGCATTTT. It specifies CASSADGQGYNQPQHF. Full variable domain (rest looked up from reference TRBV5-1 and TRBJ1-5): KAGVTQTPRYLIKTRGQQVTLSCSPISGHRSVSWYQQTPGQGLQFLFEYFSETQRNKGNFPGRFSGRQFSNSRSEMNVSTLELGDSALYLCASSADGQGYNQPQHFGDGTRLSIL.

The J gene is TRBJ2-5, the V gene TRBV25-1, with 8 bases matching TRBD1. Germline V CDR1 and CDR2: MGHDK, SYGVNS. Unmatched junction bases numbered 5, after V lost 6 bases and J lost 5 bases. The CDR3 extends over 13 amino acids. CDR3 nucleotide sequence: TGTGCCAGCAGACAGGGGGTCGTTGAGACCCAGTACTTC. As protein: CASRQGVVETQYF.

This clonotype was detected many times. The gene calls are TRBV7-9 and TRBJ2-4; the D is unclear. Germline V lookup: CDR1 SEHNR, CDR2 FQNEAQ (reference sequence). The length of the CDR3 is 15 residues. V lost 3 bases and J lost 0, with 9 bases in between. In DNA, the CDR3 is TGTGCCAGCAGCTTCGGGCCTAGAGCCAAAAACATTCAGTACTTC. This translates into CASSFGPRAKNIQYF.

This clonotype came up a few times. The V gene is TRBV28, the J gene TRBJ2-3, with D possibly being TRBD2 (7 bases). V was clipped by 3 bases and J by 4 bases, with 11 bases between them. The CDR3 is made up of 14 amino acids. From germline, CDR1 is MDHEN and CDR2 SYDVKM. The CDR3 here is CASSFGGRPDTQYF. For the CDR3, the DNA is TGTGCCAGCAGTTTCGGGGGGCGACCAGATACGCAGTATTTT. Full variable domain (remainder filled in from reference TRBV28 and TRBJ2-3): DVKVTQSSRYLVKRTGEKVFLECVQDMDHENMFWYRQDPGLGLRLIYFSYDVKMKEKGDIPEGYSVSREKKERFSLILESASTNQTSMYLCASSFGGRPDTQYFGPGTRLTVL.

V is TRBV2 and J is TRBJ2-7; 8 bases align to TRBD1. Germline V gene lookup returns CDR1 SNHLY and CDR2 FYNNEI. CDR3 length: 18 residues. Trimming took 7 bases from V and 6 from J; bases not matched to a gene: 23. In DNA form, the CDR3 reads TGTGCCAGCAAACCGATCCCCAGCCTTCGGACAGGGTGGGGCGAGCAGTACTTC. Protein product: CASKPIPSLRTGWGEQYF. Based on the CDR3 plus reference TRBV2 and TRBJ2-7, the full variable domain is EPEVTQTPSHQVTQMGQEVILRCVPISNHLYFYWYRQILGQKVEFLVSFYNNEISEKSEIFDDQFSVERPDGSNFTLKIRSTKLEDSAMYFCASKPIPSLRTGWGEQYFGPGTRLTVT.

This chain's CDR3 is CASSLWGGPSYEQYF. The CDR3 region has the DNA TGTGCCAGCAGCTTATGGGGCGGCCCCTCCTACGAGCAGTACTTC. The genes are TRBV7-8 and TRBJ2-7, with D maybe TRBD1 (5 bases). The V end was cut by 2 bases, the J end by 0 bases, with 11 bases between. In germline, CDR1 is SGHVS, CDR2 FQNEAQ. The CDR3 length is 15 residues.

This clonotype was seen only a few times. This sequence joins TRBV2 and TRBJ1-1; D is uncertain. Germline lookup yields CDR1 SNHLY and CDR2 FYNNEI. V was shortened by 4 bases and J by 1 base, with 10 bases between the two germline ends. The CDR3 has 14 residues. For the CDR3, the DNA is TGTGCCAGCAGTGCCGTCAGGTGGAACACTGAAGCTTTCTTT. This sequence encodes CASSAVRWNTEAFF.

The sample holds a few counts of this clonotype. The CDR3 reads CAISEPGTREETQYF. In nucleotides, the CDR3 is TGTGCCATCAGTGAACCCGGGACTCGTGAAGAGACCCAGTACTTC. This rearrangement joins TRBV10-3 to TRBJ2-5; possible D gene TRBD2, 6 bases. Between the trimmed V and J ends, which lost 3 bases and 3 bases, there was a span of 14 bases. The germline V gene encodes CDR1 ENHRY and CDR2 SYGVKD. CDR3 length equals 15 residues.

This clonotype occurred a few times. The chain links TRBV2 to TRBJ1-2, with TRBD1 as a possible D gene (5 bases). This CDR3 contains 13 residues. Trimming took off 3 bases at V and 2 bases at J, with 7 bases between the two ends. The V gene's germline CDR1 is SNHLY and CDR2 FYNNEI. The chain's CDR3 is CASSDDRNYGYTF. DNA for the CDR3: TGTGCCAGCAGTGACGACAGAAACTATGGCTACACCTTC.

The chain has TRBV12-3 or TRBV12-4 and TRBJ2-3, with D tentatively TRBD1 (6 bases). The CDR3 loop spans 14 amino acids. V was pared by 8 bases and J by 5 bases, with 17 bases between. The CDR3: CASEKTYREDTQYF. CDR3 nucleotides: TGTGCCAGCGAAAAGACCTACAGGGAAGATACGCAGTATTTT.

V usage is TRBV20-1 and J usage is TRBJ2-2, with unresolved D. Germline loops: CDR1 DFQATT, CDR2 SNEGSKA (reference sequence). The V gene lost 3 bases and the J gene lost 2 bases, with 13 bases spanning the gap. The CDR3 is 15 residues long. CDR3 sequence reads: CSARARGTNTGELFF. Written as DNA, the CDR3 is TGCAGTGCTAGGGCCCGAGGTACCAACACCGGGGAGCTGTTTTTT.

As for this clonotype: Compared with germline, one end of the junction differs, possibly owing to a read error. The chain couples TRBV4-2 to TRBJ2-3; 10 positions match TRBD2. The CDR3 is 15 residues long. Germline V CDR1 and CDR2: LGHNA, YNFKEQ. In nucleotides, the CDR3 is TGTGCCAGCAGCCCGGGACTAGCGATCACATATACGCAGTATTTT. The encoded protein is CASSPGLAITYTQYF.

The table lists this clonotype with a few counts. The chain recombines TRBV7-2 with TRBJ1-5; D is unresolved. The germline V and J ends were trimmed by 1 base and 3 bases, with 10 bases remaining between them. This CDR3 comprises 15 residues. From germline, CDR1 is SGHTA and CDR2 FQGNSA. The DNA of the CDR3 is TGTGCCAGCAGCTTAGTGGGGTTTTACAATCAGCCCCAGCATTTT. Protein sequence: CASSLVGFYNQPQHF.

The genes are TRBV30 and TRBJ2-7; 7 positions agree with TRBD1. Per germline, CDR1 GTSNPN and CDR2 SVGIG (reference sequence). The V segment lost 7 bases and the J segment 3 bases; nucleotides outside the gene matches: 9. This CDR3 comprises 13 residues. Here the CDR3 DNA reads TGTGCCTCGACGGGACAGTCAAACTACGAGCAGTACTTC. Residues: CASTGQSNYEQYF.

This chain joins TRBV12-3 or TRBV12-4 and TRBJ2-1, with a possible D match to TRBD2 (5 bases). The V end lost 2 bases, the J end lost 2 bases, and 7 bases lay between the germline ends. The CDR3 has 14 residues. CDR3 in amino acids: CASSLPGTYNEQFF. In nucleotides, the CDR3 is TGTGCCAGCAGTTTACCGGGGACCTACAATGAGCAGTTCTTC.

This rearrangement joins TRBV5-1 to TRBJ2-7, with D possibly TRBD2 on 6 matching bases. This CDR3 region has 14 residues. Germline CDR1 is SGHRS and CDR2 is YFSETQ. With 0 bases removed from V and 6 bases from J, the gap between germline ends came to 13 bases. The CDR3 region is CASSLVGGEGEQYF. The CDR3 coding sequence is TGCGCCAGCAGCTTGGTCGGGGGTGAAGGCGAGCAGTACTTC.

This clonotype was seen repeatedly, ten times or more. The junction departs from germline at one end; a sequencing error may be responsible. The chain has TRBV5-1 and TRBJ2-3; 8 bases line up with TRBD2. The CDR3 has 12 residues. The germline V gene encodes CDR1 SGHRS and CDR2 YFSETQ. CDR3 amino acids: CASGGGTDTQYF. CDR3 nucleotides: TGTGCCAGTGGCGGGGGGACAGATACGCAGTATTTT.

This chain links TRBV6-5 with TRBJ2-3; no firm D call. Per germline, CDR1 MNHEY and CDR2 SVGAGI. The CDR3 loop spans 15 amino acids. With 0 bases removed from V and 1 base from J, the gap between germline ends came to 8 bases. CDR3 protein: CASSYSRSGTDTQYF. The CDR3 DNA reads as TGTGCCAGCAGTTACTCCAGGAGCGGCACAGATACGCAGTATTTT.

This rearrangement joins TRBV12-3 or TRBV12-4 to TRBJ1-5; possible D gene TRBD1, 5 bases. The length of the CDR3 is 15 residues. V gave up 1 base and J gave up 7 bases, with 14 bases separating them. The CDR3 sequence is CASSLVGGAGQPQHF. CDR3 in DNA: TGTGCCAGCAGTTTAGTGGGTGGGGCGGGGCAGCCCCAGCATTTT.

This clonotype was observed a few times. The CDR3 loop reads CAFDLNTGELFF. CDR3 DNA sequence: TGTGCCTTCGACCTGAACACCGGGGAGCTGTTTTTT. This chain uses TRBV2 with TRBJ2-2, with no clear D. The germline V and J ends were trimmed by 11 bases and 1 base, with 8 bases remaining between them. The germline V gene has CDR1 SNHLY and CDR2 FYNNEI. CDR3 size: 12 residues.

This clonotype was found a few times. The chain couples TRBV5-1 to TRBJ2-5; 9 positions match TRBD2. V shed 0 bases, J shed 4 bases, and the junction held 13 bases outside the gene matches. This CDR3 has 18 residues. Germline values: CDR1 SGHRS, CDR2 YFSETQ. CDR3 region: CASSLGYGTSGWAETQYF. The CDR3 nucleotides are TGCGCCAGCAGCTTGGGCTATGGAACTAGCGGGTGGGCAGAGACCCAGTACTTC.

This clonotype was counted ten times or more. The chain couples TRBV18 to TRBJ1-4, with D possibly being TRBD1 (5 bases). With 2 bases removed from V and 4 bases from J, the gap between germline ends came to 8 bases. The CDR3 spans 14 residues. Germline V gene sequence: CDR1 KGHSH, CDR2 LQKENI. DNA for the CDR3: TGTGCCAGCTCACCAGACAGCCGTAATGAAAAACTGTTTTTT. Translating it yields CASSPDSRNEKLFF.

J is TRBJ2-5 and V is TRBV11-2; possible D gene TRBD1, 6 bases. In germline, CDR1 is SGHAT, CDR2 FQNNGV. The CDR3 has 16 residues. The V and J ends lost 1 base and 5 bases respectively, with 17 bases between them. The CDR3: CASSLGSGQPLETQYF. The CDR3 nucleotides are TGTGCCAGCAGCTTAGGTTCGGGACAACCTTTGGAGACCCAGTACTTC.

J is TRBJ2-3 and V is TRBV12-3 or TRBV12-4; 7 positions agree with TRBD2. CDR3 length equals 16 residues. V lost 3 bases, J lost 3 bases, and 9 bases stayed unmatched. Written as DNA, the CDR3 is TGTGCCAGCAGTTTGCGGGTGACTAGCTTAACAGATACGCAGTATTTT. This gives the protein CASSLRVTSLTDTQYF.

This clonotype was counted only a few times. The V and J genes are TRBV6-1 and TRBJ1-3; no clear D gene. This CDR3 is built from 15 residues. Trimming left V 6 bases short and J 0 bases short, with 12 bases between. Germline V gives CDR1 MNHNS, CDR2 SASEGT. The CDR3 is CASRAHALSGNTIYF. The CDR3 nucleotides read TGTGCCAGCAGAGCCCATGCCCTCTCTGGAAACACCATATATTTT.

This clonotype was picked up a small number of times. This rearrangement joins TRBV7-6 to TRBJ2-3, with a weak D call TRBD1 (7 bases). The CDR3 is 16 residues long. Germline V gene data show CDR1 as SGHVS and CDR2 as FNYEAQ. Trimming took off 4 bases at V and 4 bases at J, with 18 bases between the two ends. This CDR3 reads CASSSTTGTGADTQYF. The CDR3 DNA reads TGTGCCAGCAGCTCCACGACAGGGACGGGGGCAGATACGCAGTATTTT.

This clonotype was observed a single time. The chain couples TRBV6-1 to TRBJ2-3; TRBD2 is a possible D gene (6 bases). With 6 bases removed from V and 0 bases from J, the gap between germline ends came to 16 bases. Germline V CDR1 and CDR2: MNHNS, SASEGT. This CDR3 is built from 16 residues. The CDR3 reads CASSSPSGLSTDTQYF. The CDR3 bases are TGTGCCAGCAGCTCCCCCAGCGGGCTTAGCACAGATACGCAGTATTTT.

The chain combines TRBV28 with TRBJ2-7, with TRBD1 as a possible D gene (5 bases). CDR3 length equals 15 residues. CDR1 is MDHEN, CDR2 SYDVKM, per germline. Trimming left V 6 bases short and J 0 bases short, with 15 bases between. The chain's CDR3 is CASRSEGVSSYEQYF. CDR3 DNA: TGTGCCAGCAGGTCCGAAGGGGTTAGCTCCTACGAGCAGTACTTC.

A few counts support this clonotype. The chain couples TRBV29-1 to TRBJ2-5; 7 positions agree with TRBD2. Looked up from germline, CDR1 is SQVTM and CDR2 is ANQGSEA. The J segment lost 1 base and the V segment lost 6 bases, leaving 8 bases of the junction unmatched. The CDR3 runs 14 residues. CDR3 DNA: TGCAGCGTCCGCTGGGGAGGGTCCCAAGAGACCCAGTACTTC. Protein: CSVRWGGSQETQYF.